Following are 24 T cell receptor beta chains from one sample sequenced in a study of cytomegalovirus exposure and HLA in healthy donors. Both 60 Vbeta primers and 13 Jbeta primers went into the PCR. Some clones are missing from TCRdb's copy, which holds only in-frame ones; the method was immunoSEQ multiplex PCR. The sample has around 130,000 clones, approximately 80% seen once; the top ten hold 1.5%. The sequencing input was PBMCs. The receptors stem from a woman aged 18-29 years in good health and CMV-seronegative.

The V gene is TRBV27, the J gene TRBJ1-1; 9 bases are shared with TRBD1. The CDR3 loop spans 14 amino acids. Per germline, CDR1 MNHEY and CDR2 SMNVEV (reference sequence). V lost 6 bases, J lost 3 bases, and 5 bases stayed unmatched. The CDR3 protein is CASSPDRGDTEAFF. CDR3 coding DNA: TGTGCCAGCAGCCCCGACAGGGGGGACACTGAAGCTTTCTTT.

This chain uses TRBV7-3 with TRBJ2-3, with TRBD2 as a possible D gene (6 bases). Trimming cost V 5 bases and J 2 bases, with 14 bases left between them. This CDR3 comprises 15 residues. The germline CDR1 and CDR2 sequences are SGHTA and FQGTGA. CDR3 nucleotide sequence: TGTGCCAGCAGCGTCGGCGGGGTAGTCACAGATACGCAGTATTTT. Amino acid sequence: CASSVGGVVTDTQYF.

The V and J genes are TRBV29-1 and TRBJ1-2; D is perhaps TRBD1 (5 bases). Germline CDR1 is SQVTM and CDR2 is ANQGSEA. V dropped 4 bases and J dropped 6 bases, with 12 bases sitting between them. The CDR3 covers 12 residues. The CDR3 loop reads CSVGNVGDGYTF. The CDR3 DNA reads TGCAGCGTTGGGAATGTAGGGGATGGCTACACCTTC.

CDR3 loop: CASSLAAGANTEAFF. As DNA, the CDR3 is TGTGCCAGCAGCTTAGCAGCGGGGGCGAACACTGAAGCTTTCTTT. This sequence joins TRBV7-9 and TRBJ1-1; TRBD1 is a possible D gene (6 bases). The germline V gene has CDR1 SEHNR and CDR2 FQNEAQ (reference sequence). The V gene lost 0 bases and the J gene lost 1 base, with 9 bases spanning the gap. The CDR3 extends over 15 amino acids. Complete variable domain (other parts from reference TRBV7-9 and TRBJ1-1): DTGVSQNPRHKITKRGQNVTFRCDPISEHNRLYWYRQTLGQGPEFLTYFQNEAQLEKSRLLSDRFSAERPKGSFSTLEIQRTEQGDSAMYLCASSLAAGANTEAFFGQGTRLTVV.

This chain joins TRBV11-3 and TRBJ2-7; 13 bases map to TRBD2. The CDR3 runs to 15 residues. With V trimmed by 3 bases and J by 6 bases, 5 bases remained unmatched. Germline V gives CDR1 SGHNT, CDR2 YENEEA. In DNA form, the CDR3 reads TGTGCCAGCAGCTTCACTAGCGGGGGGGCGTCCGAGCAGTACTTC. Protein: CASSFTSGGASEQYF.

The chain employs TRBV6-5 and TRBJ1-1, with a weak D call TRBD1 (6 bases). The CDR3 covers 14 residues. CDR1 is MNHEY, CDR2 SVGAGI, per germline. V was trimmed by 6 bases and J by 3 bases, leaving 14 bases between them. The CDR3 bases are TGTGCCAGCAGCGAGGGAACAGGGTACACTGAAGCTTTCTTT. Residues: CASSEGTGYTEAFF.

V gene TRBV5-1 combines with J gene TRBJ1-6, with TRBD1 matching 8 bases. The CDR3 has 15 amino acids. Germline V gene sequence: CDR1 SGHRS, CDR2 YFSETQ. Trimming cost V 2 bases and J 10 bases; bases outside gene matches: 8. CDR3 region: CASSLTGGNPSPLHF. As DNA, the CDR3 is TGCGCCAGCAGCTTAACAGGGGGAAATCCGTCACCCCTCCACTTT.

V is TRBV18 and J is TRBJ1-1; 10 bases match TRBD1. CDR1 KGHSH and CDR2 LQKENI come from the germline V gene. CDR3 length: 19 amino acids. The ends lost 6 bases at V and 0 bases at J; junction bases unmatched: 16. The CDR3 nucleotides are TGTGCCAGCTCTCCGCCGGGACAGGGGCCGGTGAGTCTGAACACTGAAGCTTTCTTT. Its translation: CASSPPGQGPVSLNTEAFF.

The genes are TRBV27 and TRBJ1-1; 8 bases agree with TRBD1. The CDR3 consists of 15 residues. Germline V gene data show CDR1 as MNHEY and CDR2 as SMNVEV (reference sequence). V shed 3 bases, J shed 10 bases, and the junction held 13 bases outside the gene matches. Here the CDR3 reads CASSFHRAGGGVAFF. In DNA, the CDR3 is TGTGCCAGCAGTTTTCACCGAGCAGGGGGCGGTGTAGCTTTCTTT.

The chain combines TRBV27 with TRBJ2-7, with 14 bases that match TRBD2. From germline, CDR1 is MNHEY and CDR2 SMNVEV (reference sequence). This CDR3 has 17 residues. The trim removed 6 bases at V and 3 bases at J, leaving 10 bases unmatched. The CDR3 nucleotides are TGTGCCAGCAGCCGTGGGACTAGCGGGAGCAAGGGCTACGAGCAGTACTTC. Its protein is CASSRGTSGSKGYEQYF.

The chain recombines TRBV21-1 with TRBJ1-4. TRBV21-1 represents a pseudogene. This CDR3 has 13 amino acids. CDR3 DNA sequence: TGTGCCAGCAGCAATGTTGAGCGGGAAAAACTGTTTTTT. Protein product: CASSNVEREKLFF.

This clone was detected once. The V gene is TRBV7-2, the J gene TRBJ1-5; D possibly corresponds to TRBD1 (5 bases). The CDR3 sequence is 15 residues long. Germline CDR1 is SGHTA and CDR2 is FQGNSA. V lost 1 base, J lost 1 base, and 8 bases lay in between. In DNA, the CDR3 is TGTGCCAGCAGCTTAGGGGGACTGAGCAATCAGCCCCAGCATTTT. This gives the protein CASSLGGLSNQPQHF.

The V gene is TRBV4-1, the J gene TRBJ2-5; 9 bases are shared with TRBD2. Germline trimming cut 0 bases from V and 1 base from J; bases unmatched to any gene: 15. This CDR3 contains 20 residues. Germline V gene lookup returns CDR1 MGHRA and CDR2 YSYEKL. The CDR3 reads CASSQEGWEGASGVQETQYF. The CDR3 DNA is TGCGCCAGCAGCCAAGAAGGTTGGGAGGGAGCTAGCGGGGTCCAAGAGACCCAGTACTTC.

The chain is built from TRBV11-2 and TRBJ2-5, with a possible D match to TRBD1 (6 bases). The CDR3 loop spans 14 amino acids. Trimming stripped 1 base from V and 5 bases from J, with 11 bases between. Germline V gene sequence: CDR1 SGHAT, CDR2 FQNNGV. The CDR3 here is CASSLGTGWETQYF. In nucleotides, the CDR3 is TGTGCCAGCAGCTTAGGTACAGGGTGGGAGACCCAGTACTTC.

This chain connects TRBV18 to TRBJ2-1, with D possibly TRBD1 on 5 matching bases. The CDR3 runs 15 residues. Trimming pared 4 bases from V and 1 base from J, leaving 11 bases between. Germline V gives CDR1 KGHSH, CDR2 LQKENI. The CDR3 DNA sequence: TGTGCCAGCTCACTGCTGACAGTTTCCTACAATGAGCAGTTCTTC. Encoded protein: CASSLLTVSYNEQFF.

J is TRBJ2-2 and V is TRBV19; a weak D match, TRBD2 (6 bases). V lost 4 bases and J lost 0, with 12 bases in between. This CDR3 has 16 amino acids. Germline V CDR1 and CDR2: LNHDA, SQIVND (reference sequence). CDR3 DNA sequence: TGTGCCAGTAGTACCCCTACGGGGGCGAACACCGGGGAGCTGTTTTTT. It yields the protein CASSTPTGANTGELFF.

V is TRBV13 and J is TRBJ2-6; 8 bases match TRBD1. This CDR3 spans 16 amino acids. V lost 5 bases to trimming and J lost 4 bases; unmatched junction nucleotides: 7. Germline assignment: CDR1 PRHDT and CDR2 FYEKMQ (reference sequence). CDR3 loop: CASSERTGRGANVLTF. The CDR3 DNA sequence: TGTGCCAGCAGCGAGCGGACAGGGCGAGGGGCCAACGTCCTGACTTTC.

J is TRBJ1-2 and V is TRBV6-5, with TRBD1 identical over 8 bases. The CDR3 runs to 13 residues. Germline trimming cut 0 bases from V and 6 bases from J; bases unmatched to any gene: 0. Per the germline V gene, CDR1 is MNHEY and CDR2 is SVGAGI. CDR3 bases: TGTGCCAGCAGTTACTCGACAGGGGATGGCTACACCTTC. As protein: CASSYSTGDGYTF.

J is TRBJ1-5 and V is TRBV10-3; D not resolved. The V end lost 0 bases, the J end lost 6 bases, and 15 bases lay between the germline ends. CDR1 is ENHRY, CDR2 SYGVKD, per germline. The CDR3 is 16 amino acids. CDR3 bases: TGTGCCATCAGTGAGTCGCCCCCCTCCGGGAGTCAGCCCCAGCATTTT. It yields the protein CAISESPPSGSQPQHF.

This chain connects TRBV29-1 to TRBJ2-1, with unresolved D. Germline-derived CDR1 and CDR2 are SQVTM and ANQGSEA. This CDR3 has 11 amino acids. The V gene lost 5 bases and the J gene lost 3 bases, with 5 bases spanning the gap. Written as DNA, the CDR3 is TGCAGCGTTTCCCTCTACAATGAGCAGTTCTTC. Protein: CSVSLYNEQFF.

The chain has TRBV12-5 and TRBJ1-4; 10 bases are a match to TRBD1. Germline V gene sequence: CDR1 LGHNT, CDR2 FRNRAP. The junction had 19 bases not matched to a gene; V was cut back by 5 bases and J by 7 bases. The CDR3 is 19 residues long. CDR3 amino acids: CASGLNPRDRGRVLEKLFF. The DNA for the CDR3 is TGTGCTAGTGGTCTAAACCCCCGGGACAGGGGTCGAGTACTTGAAAAACTGTTTTTT. Together with reference TRBV12-5 and TRBJ1-4, the CDR3 gives the full variable domain: DARVTQTPRHKVTEMGQEVTMRCQPILGHNTVFWYRQTMMQGLELLAYFRNRAPLDDSGMPKDRFSAEMPDATLATLKIQPSEPRDSAVYFCASGLNPRDRGRVLEKLFFGSGTQLSVL.

The chain links TRBV9 to TRBJ2-6; D is possibly TRBD1 (6 bases). The germline V gene encodes CDR1 SGDLS and CDR2 YYNGEE. The CDR3 has 19 amino acids. Trimming took 1 base from V and 1 from J, leaving 18 bases between them. The CDR3 sequence: CASSVSRGFGLSGANVLTF. The CDR3 bases are TGTGCCAGCAGCGTAAGCAGGGGTTTCGGTCTTTCTGGGGCCAACGTCCTGACTTTC.

This clone showed up just a few times. CDR3 nucleotides: TGTGCCAGCAGCTTACTAGCGGGGACCCAGGGTGAGCAGTTCTTC. Translating it yields CASSLLAGTQGEQFF. The V gene is TRBV11-2, the J gene TRBJ2-1, with 9 positions matching TRBD2. The germline CDR1 and CDR2 sequences are SGHAT and FQNNGV. The CDR3 consists of 15 residues. Trimming removed 2 bases from V and 9 bases from J; junction bases left unmatched: 8.

The chain uses TRBV5-4 and TRBJ1-2; no firm D call. This CDR3 is built from 14 residues. Germline values: CDR1 SGHNT, CDR2 YYREEE (reference sequence). Between the trimmed V and J ends, which lost 3 bases and 0 bases, there was a span of 9 bases. In nucleotides, the CDR3 is TGTGCCAGCAGCTACCAAGCTCCTAACTATGGCTACACCTTC. Its translation is CASSYQAPNYGYTF.